This T cell receptor beta chain was found in a study of OX40 agonist ivuxolimab in advanced cancers. About the investigation overall: Ivuxolimab was an agonistic, fully human IgG2 monoclonal antibody directed against OX40 (CD134), a costimulatory receptor. Intravenous ivuxolimab was administered to patients every 2 weeks at six dose levels: 0.01, 0.1, 0.3, 1.5, 3 and 10 mg/kg. Among the 50 to 55 dose-escalation patients, approximately 20 had hepatocellular carcinoma, 15 or so melanoma, 9 renal cell carcinoma and 9 head and neck cancer. A male proportion of almost 85% and a mean age of roughly 58 years, ranging from roughly 23 to 85, were recorded for the dose-escalation cohort. Prior anti-PD-1, anti-PD-L1 or anti-CTLA-4 therapy was permitted, and checkpoint inhibitors had been received by more than 35% of dose-escalation patients. Partial responses were achieved by three dose-escalation patients, of whom one had hepatocellular carcinoma and two had cutaneous melanoma. The point of sequencing TCRbeta in the periphery was to test whether ivuxolimab changed TCR sequence diversity and drove clonal T-cell expansion. The paper reports the monotherapy dose-escalation portion (N ≈ 52 patients) of the phase I ivuxolimab trial. Study-wide conclusions, independent of this receptor: On average, CD8+ T cells showed more expanded clones than CD4+ T cells after ivuxolimab. At doses of 0.1 to 3.0 mg/kg, clonal expansion of both CD4+ and CD8+ blood T cells was observed from baseline to week 6. Low levels of normalized T-cell clonal expansion were also seen in some patients who did not respond. Partial responders in the 0.1-3.0 mg/kg groups had among the lowest normalized peripheral clonal expansion, especially among CD8+ T cells. Which antigens the clonally expanded peripheral T cells were specific for was not determined.

Patients with autoimmune disease history or receiving systemic immunosuppression were excluded from the trial. Peripheral blood for TCR sequencing was collected from all dose cohorts at baseline, on cycle 4 day 1, and on cycle 7 day 1. The samples were drawn from a first-in-human, open-label, multicenter phase I dose-escalation trial of ivuxolimab. The trial enrolled adults with locally advanced or metastatic head and neck squamous cell, hepatocellular, melanoma or renal cell carcinoma. CD4+ and CD8+ T cells were sorted separately from peripheral blood before TCR sequencing. Genomic DNA was isolated from the sorted cells so that the TCRbeta CDR3 region could be sequenced. TCRbeta CDR3 regions were sequenced using the immunoSEQ Assay. Here the immuneACCESS table is served through TCRdb, limited to in-frame sequences with V and J called. Missing clones are a known gap in these copies; in checked studies unresolved V genes cover under half, and the rest lacks a known reason. The sample table lists 100,000 to 150,000 clones, roughly 92% of them with a count of one. Clones ranked in the top ten supply 0.8% to 1% of the sample.

The CDR3 numbers 16 residues from cysteine through phenylalanine. Only CDR3 DNA is held: 48 bases, read in frame from base 1. V and J lose 4 bases and 3 bases, and a span of 13 bases separates them. CDR1 and CDR2 are read off the germline V gene as SNHLY and FYNNEI. A word on this clone: It has no known antigen specificity. It has no much larger one-base neighbor in the sample; base qualities were not kept.

Rearrangement joined TRBV2 to TRBJ2-6; a weak D assignment points to TRBD2 (5 bases agree). The sequencing here drew on CD4+ or CD8+ T cells sorted from blood, taken in a trial of the OX40 agonist ivuxolimab. This TCR was recovered from an adult with an advanced solid tumor such as melanoma, head and neck, liver or kidney cancer. For the CDR3, the sequence is CASSAPGSNGANVLTF. The sequence in DNA is TGTGCCAGCAGTGCGCCGGGATCTAATGGGGCCAACGTCCTGACTTTC.